The TCR beta chain under discussion was sequenced for a study of T cells in Graves' hyperthyroidism and ophthalmopathy (dated by TCRdb to between 2018 and 2021). Study-wide context: Peripheral blood samples were taken at initial diagnosis, before any treatment was given. After sampling, hyperthyroidism patients received methimazole starting at 30 mg daily, and ophthalmopathy patients received high-dose intravenous methylprednisolone. Prospective prediction of ophthalmopathy was tested in an independent validation cohort consisting of 18 to 20 hyperthyroidism patients and approximately 16 patients who later progressed to ophthalmopathy. The approximately 100 discovery patients were randomly divided into training and test sets at a 7:3 ratio. To identify distinguishing TCR V-J signatures, a discovery cohort of about 95 patients was used, comprising 43 with Graves' ophthalmopathy and 55 to 65 with stable Graves' hyperthyroidism. TCR Vbeta CDR3 sequencing of 120 to 150 peripheral blood samples (over 40 ophthalmopathy, around 80 hyperthyroidism and around 17 progressor patients) is reported in the paper. In addition, the study compared T-cell repertoires in thyroid tissue and in blood from about six Graves' hyperthyroidism patients. What the authors observed across the whole study: Sample size was not statistically predetermined, and blinding of investigators to group allocation was not performed. In cross-validation, a model built on a 13 V-J signature told ophthalmopathy apart from stable hyperthyroidism with under 90% sensitivity and about 81% specificity, and in testing the same model reached 80%/75%. In validation, the model predicted progression to ophthalmopathy with about 71% sensitivity and less than 75% specificity, a median of 6.5 months before onset. Blood samples also contained most of the expanded thyroid clonotypes (frequency above 0.001), which suggests that blood repertoires may reflect thyroid immune responses.

This clonotype came up a few times. No antigen is known for it. Qualities for individual bases were not recorded, and no much larger clone is one base off. The TCR beta CDR3 regions were amplified from RNA transcripts. A first-round RT-PCR of the TCR CDR3 used the HTBI primer set with the Qiagen OneStep RT-PCR kit. Libraries were constructed in a second round of multiplex PCR, after which size selection and purification were performed. Libraries were sequenced paired-end with 100 bp reads on an Illumina HiSeq2000. On the authors' methods: SOAPnuke was used to process the raw data, removing reads that contained adapters or uncalled bases, had a mean Phred below 15, or lacked an exact match to the constant primer or identifier. COPE v1.2.5 was used to merge high-quality paired reads, and clonotypes were defined as unique nucleotide sequences. MiTCR v1.1 was used to align the clonotypes against IMGT TRBV, TRBD and TRBJ reference segments. Analysis was restricted to V-J combinations with a frequency above 0.0001, which covered about 99% of repertoires. A TCS score was defined as the ratio between F50 (clonal expansion) and ExV (chaos), using BLOSUM62-based TCRdist between CDR3 peptides within each V-J. Welch's t-statistics and random forest reduced approximately 520 V-J features to about 12, which were used in a naive Bayes classifier (R e1071). TCRdb applied fastp at Q25 and MiXCR to the public reads, then kept only in-frame beta chains. A single entry per CDR3 protein holds the most common genes and DNA from its merged rows. The V and J calls reflect TCRdb's pipeline rather than the authors' work. The table for this sample lists under 700,000 distinct CDR3 sequences; about a sixth of them were counted only once. The ten top clones hold approximately 18% of the sample.

Stable Graves' hyperthyroidism was defined as the absence of progression to ophthalmopathy over 18 months of follow-up. Hyperthyroidism patients were newly diagnosed, had a disease duration of under 2 months, and were aged 18 to 65 years. Patients with uncontrolled infections, other autoimmune diseases, pregnancy or lactation were excluded. Diagnoses were established on the basis of clinical symptoms, serum thyroxine and TRAb, thyroid ultrasound, and orbital computed tomography. PBMCs were isolated from about 9 ml of fresh peripheral blood by Ficoll-Paque density gradient centrifugation. Total RNA was extracted with Trizol reagent, and quality was checked on an Agilent 2100 Bioanalyzer. From a lookup of the germline V gene (reference sequence), CDR1 and CDR2 are LNHNV and YYDKDF. The germline V end is reduced by 5 bases and the J end by 1 base; junction bases left unmatched: 8. The CDR3, cysteine through phenylalanine, is 16 amino acids long. The only DNA kept is the CDR3, 48 bases in frame from the first base.

Recombination connected TRBV15 to TRBJ2-3, with TRBD1 identical over 8 junction bases. The receptor's source is a woman aged 18-30 years with Graves' hyperthyroidism. Sequenced material: blood. CDR3 loop: CATSEDRGGGTDTQYF. In nucleotides, the sequence is TGTGCCACCAGCGAAGACAGGGGAGGAGGCACAGATACGCAGTATTTT.